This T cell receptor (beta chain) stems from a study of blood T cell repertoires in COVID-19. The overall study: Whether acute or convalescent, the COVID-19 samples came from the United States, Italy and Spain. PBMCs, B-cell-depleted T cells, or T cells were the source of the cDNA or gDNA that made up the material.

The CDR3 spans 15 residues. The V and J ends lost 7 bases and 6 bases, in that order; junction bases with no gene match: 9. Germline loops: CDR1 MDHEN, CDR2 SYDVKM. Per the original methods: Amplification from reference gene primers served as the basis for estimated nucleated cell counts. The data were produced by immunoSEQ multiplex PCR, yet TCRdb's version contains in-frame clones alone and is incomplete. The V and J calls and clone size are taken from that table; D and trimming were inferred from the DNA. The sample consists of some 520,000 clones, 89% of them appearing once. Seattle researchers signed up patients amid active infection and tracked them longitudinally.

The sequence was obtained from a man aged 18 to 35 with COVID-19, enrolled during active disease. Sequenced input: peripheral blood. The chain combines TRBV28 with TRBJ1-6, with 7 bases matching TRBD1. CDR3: CASNWSGTANSPLHF. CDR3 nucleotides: TGTGCCAGCAACTGGTCCGGGACAGCTAATTCACCCCTCCACTTT.